This T cell receptor beta chain is drawn from a study of CD8+ T cells in alopecia areata. Study-wide results and caveats: The study found tofacitinib significantly decreased scalp clonality and expanded CD8+ clones among the top 100.

RNA, once extracted, was reverse transcribed into cDNA for use as the sequencing template. Generated by immunoSEQ multiplex PCR, the TCRdb table keeps only in-frame clones and is missing some. The sample shows under 200,000 clones, around three fifths of them seen only once. The sample's treatment: oral pan-JAK inhibitor, 5-10 mg twice daily. Peripheral blood samples and lesional scalp punch biopsies were obtained from alopecia areata patients. Per germline, CDR1 SQVTM and CDR2 ANQGSEA. This CDR3 has 14 residues. Between the trimmed V and J ends, which lost 7 bases and 5 bases, there was a span of 19 bases. About this clone: Its antigen is unidentified.

The starting material was CD4+ T cells sorted from blood, obtained at week 4, from a patient treated with tofacitinib. This sequence joins TRBV29-1 and TRBJ2-3; D may be TRBD1 or TRBD2 (5 bases each). This receptor was identified in a human donor with alopecia areata. For the CDR3, the DNA is TGCAGCGCCCAACGGGGCGGTGGCGAAGATACGCAGTATTTT. It encodes CSAQRGGGEDTQYF.